The sequence of this TCR beta chain was determined in a study of spatial heterogeneity in lung cancer. Study overall: Alpha-chain sequences were consistently detected in smaller numbers than beta-chain sequences. The mean occurrence of each unique TCR and UMI combination in raw reads exceeded nine.

Time point in this sample: blood at routine non-recurrence follow-up after resection. In each case, whole RNA from tumor, nontumor lung or frozen PBMC was sequenced unsorted. Germline lookup yields CDR1 LGHDT and CDR2 YNNKEL (reference sequence). CDR3 length: 16 amino acids. V shed 2 bases, J shed 4 bases, and the junction held 7 bases outside the gene matches. This clonotype was observed many times. On each TCR cDNA molecule, a unique molecular identifier was present. TCRdb recomputed calls from the 5' RACE reads with MiXCR, one row per CDR3 protein. The top ten clones hold roughly a fifth of a sample with 25,000 to 30,000 distinct CDR3 sequences, 5.5% to 7% of them seen once.

The receptor was derived from a male donor with early-stage non-small cell lung cancer. The chain carries TRBV3-1 and TRBJ2-2; 7 bases agree with TRBD1. The source was PBMCs, collected at follow-up. CDR3 DNA: TGTGCCAGCAGCCAAAACCCGGGGACAGCCACCGGGGAGCTGTTTTTT. Amino acids: CASSQNPGTATGELFF.